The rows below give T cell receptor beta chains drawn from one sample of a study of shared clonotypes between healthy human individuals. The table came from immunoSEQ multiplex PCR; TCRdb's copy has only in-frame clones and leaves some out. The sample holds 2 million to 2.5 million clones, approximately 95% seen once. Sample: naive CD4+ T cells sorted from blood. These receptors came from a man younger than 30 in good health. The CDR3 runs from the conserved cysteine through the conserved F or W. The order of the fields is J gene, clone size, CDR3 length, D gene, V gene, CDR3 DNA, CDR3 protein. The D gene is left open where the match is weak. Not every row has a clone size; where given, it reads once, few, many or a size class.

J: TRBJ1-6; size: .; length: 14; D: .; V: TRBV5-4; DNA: TGTGCCAGCAGCTTAGGGGGACTCGGCTCACCCCTCCACTTT; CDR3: CASSLGGLGSPLHF
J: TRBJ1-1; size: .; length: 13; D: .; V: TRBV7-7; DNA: TGTGCTAGCAGCTTAGAAAGAGGGGGTGAAGCTTTCTTT; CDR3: CASSLERGGEAFF
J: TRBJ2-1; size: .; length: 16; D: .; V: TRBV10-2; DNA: TGCGCCAGCAGTGAGTCATCGGGCGGGAATTACAATGAGCAGTTCTTC; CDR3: CASSESSGGNYNEQFF
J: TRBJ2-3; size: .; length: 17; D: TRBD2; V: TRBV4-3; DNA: TGCGCCAGCAGCCGGTCCCCGGGACTAGCGGACACAGATACGCAGTATTTT; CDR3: CASSRSPGLADTDTQYF
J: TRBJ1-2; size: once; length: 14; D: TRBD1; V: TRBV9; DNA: TGTGCCAGCAGCCCCGGACAGGGCAACTATGGCTACACCTTC; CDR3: CASSPGQGNYGYTF
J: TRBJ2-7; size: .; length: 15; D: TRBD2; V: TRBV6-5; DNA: TGTGCCACGGGGGCTAGCGGGGGTCCGACCTACGAGCAGTACTTC; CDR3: CATGASGGPTYEQYF
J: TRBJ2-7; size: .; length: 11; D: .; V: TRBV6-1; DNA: TGTGCCAGCAACAGGGCCTACGAGCAGTACTTC; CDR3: CASNRAYEQYF
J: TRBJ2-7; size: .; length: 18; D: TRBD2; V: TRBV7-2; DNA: TGTGCCAGCAGCTACGGGGATAGCGGGAGAAGGCAATCCTACGAGCAGTACTTC; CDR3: CASSYGDSGRRQSYEQYF
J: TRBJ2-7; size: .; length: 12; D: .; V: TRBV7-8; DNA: TGTGCCAGCAGCTCTACAGGGATCGAGCAGTACTTC; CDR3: CASSSTGIEQYF
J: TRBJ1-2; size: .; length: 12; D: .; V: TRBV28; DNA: TGTGCCAGCAGTTTAGACCGTCTCGGCTACACCTTC; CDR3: CASSLDRLGYTF
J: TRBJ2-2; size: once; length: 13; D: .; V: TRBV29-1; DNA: TGCAGCGTTTCAGGGGCGAACACCGGGGAGCTGTTTTTT; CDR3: CSVSGANTGELFF
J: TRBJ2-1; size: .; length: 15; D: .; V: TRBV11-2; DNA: TGTGCCAGCAGCTTAGGGGGGACCGCCTTCCATGAGCAGTTCTTC; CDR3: CASSLGGTAFHEQFF
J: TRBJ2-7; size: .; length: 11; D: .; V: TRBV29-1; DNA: TGCAGCGGAGACGTCGGGAGCGAGCAGTACTTC; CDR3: CSGDVGSEQYF
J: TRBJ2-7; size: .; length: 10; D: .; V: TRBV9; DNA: TGTGCCAGCAGCGTCCACGAGCAGTACTTC; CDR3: CASSVHEQYF
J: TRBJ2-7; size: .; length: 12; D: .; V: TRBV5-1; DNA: TGCGCCAGCAGCTCCGAAGGGTACGAGCAGTACTTC; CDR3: CASSSEGYEQYF
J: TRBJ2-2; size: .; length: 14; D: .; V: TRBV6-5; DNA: TGTGCCAGCAGCAAAGGGACCGCCATAGGGGAGCTGTTTTTT; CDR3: CASSKGTAIGELFF
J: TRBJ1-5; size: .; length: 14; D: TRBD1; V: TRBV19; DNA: TGTGCCAGTAGTGTCGACAGGGCCAATCAGCCCCAGCATTTT; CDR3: CASSVDRANQPQHF
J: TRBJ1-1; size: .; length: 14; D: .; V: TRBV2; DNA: TGTGCCAGCAGCATTGTGGCTGGGGGCACTGAAGCTTTCTTT; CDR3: CASSIVAGGTEAFF
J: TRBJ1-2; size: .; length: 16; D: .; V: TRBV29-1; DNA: TGCAGCGTTGAAGGGGGGGACGGGGCCCCTAGGTATGGCTACACCTTC; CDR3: CSVEGGDGAPRYGYTF
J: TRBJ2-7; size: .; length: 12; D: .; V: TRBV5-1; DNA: TGCGCCACCCAGATCAATCTGTCCGAGCAGTACTTC; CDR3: CATQINLSEQYF
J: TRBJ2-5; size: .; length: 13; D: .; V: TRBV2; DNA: TGTGCCAGCAGTGTGGGGTCCATAGAGACCCAGTACTTC; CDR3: CASSVGSIETQYF
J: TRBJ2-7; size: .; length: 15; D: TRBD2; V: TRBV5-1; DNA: TGCGCCAGCAGCTTGGAAGGACTAGCGTCCTACGAGCAGTACTTC; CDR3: CASSLEGLASYEQYF
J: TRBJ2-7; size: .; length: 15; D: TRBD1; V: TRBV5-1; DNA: TGCGCCAGCAGCCCGGGGACAGGGTTGACCTACGAGCAGTACTTC; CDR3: CASSPGTGLTYEQYF
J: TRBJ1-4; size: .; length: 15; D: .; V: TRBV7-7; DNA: TGTGCTAGCAGCTTAGGAAAAAGTCCAGGCGAAAAACTGTTTTTT; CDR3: CASSLGKSPGEKLFF
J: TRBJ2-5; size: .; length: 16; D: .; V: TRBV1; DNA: TGCACCAGCAGCCAAGAGAGGGGGACTCCCGGGGAGACCCAGTACTTC; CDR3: CTSSQERGTPGETQYF
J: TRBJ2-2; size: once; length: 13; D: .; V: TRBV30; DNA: TGTGCCTGGAGTGTAGTAAACACCGGGGAGCTGTTTTTT; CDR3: CAWSVVNTGELFF
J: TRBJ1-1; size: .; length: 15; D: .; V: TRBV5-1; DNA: TGCGCCAGCAGCTTCGGAGGGAGAGACGACACTGAAGCTTTCTTT; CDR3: CASSFGGRDDTEAFF
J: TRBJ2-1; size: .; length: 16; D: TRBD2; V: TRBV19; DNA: TGCAACACTGAGTATTGGCGGGGGAGCTCCTACAATGAGCAGTTCTTC; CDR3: CNTEYWRGSSYNEQFF
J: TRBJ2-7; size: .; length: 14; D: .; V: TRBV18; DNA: TGTGCCAGCTCACCACTCCCGGACCACTACGAGCAGTACTTC; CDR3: CASSPLPDHYEQYF
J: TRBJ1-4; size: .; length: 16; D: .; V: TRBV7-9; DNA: TGTGCCAGCAGCTTAGGTCAGTTGGACGATAATGAAAAACTGTTTTTT; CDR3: CASSLGQLDDNEKLFF
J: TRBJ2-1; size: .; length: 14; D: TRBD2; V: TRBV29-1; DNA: TGCAGCGTTGAAGTAGCGGGAGACTACAATGAGCAGTTCTTC; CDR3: CSVEVAGDYNEQFF
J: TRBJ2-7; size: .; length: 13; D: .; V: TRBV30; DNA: TGTGCCTTTTTAGACAGGCAGCGCTACGAGCAGTACTTC; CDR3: CAFLDRQRYEQYF
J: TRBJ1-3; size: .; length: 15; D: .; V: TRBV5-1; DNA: TGCGCCAGCAGCTTGGAAGGGGCCAGAGGAAACACCATATATTTT; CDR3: CASSLEGARGNTIYF
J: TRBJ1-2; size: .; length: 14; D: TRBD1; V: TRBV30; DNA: TGTGCCTGGAGTCGGGACAGGGTTAACTATGGCTACACCTTC; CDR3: CAWSRDRVNYGYTF
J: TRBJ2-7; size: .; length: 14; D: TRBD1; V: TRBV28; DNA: TGTGCCAGCCTATCTCGACAGGGTTCCTACGAGCAGTACTTC; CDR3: CASLSRQGSYEQYF
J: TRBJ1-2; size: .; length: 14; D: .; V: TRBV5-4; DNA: TGTGCCAGCAGCTTTGCACAGGATAACTATGGCTACACCTTC; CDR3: CASSFAQDNYGYTF
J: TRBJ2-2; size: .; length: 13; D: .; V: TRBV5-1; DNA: TGCGCCAGCAGCCCGGACTCCTCCGGGGAGCTGTTTTTT; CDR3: CASSPDSSGELFF
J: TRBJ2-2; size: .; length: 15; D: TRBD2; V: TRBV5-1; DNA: TGCGCCAGCACAGGACTAGCGGGAGTAGCCGGGGAGCTGTTTTTT; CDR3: CASTGLAGVAGELFF
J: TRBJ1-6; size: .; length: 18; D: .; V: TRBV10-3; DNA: TGTGCCATCAGTGAAGGAGGTTTGGTAACAGCTTATAATTCACCCCTCCACTTT; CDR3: CAISEGGLVTAYNSPLHF
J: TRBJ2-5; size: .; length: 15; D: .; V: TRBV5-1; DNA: TGCGCCAGCAGCTTGCCAAGGGTCTCCCAAGAGACCCAGTACTTC; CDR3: CASSLPRVSQETQYF
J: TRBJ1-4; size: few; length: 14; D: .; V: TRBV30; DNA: TGTGCCTGGAGTACGGACCAGTTCCGACAAAAACTGTTTTTT; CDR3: CAWSTDQFRQKLFF
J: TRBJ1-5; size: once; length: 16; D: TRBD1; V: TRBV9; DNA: TGTGCCAGCAGCTTTGGGACAGGGGGCAAAGATCAGCCCCAGCATTTT; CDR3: CASSFGTGGKDQPQHF
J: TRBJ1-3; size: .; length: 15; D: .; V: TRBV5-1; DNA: TGCGCCAGCAGCTTGGAAGTGGGATCGGGAAACACCATATATTTT; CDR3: CASSLEVGSGNTIYF
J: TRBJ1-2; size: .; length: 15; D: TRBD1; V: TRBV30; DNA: TGTGCCTGGAGTGAAGGGGACAGGGAGTCCTATGGCTACACCTTC; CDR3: CAWSEGDRESYGYTF
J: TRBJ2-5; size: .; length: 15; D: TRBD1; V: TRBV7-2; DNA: TGTGCCAGCAGCCCGACAGGGGGCTTTCAAGAGACCCAGTACTTC; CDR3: CASSPTGGFQETQYF
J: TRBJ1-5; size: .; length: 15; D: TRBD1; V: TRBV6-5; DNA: TGTGCCAGCAGTCGAGGACAGGGAGGCGATCAGCCCCAGCATTTT; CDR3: CASSRGQGGDQPQHF
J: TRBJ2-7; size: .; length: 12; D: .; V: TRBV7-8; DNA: TGTGCCAGCAGCTTAGGAGGCACGGAGCAGTACTTC; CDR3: CASSLGGTEQYF
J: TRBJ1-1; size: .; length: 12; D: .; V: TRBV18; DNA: TGTGCCAGCTCACCAGCAAACACTGAAGCTTTCTTT; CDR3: CASSPANTEAFF
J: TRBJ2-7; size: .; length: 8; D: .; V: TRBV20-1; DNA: TGCAGCACGTCAGGGCAGTACTTC; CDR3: CSTSGQYF
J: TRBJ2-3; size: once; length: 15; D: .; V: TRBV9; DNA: TGTGCCAGCAGCACCCGAGGGGGGTCCCCAGATACGCAGTATTTT; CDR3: CASSTRGGSPDTQYF
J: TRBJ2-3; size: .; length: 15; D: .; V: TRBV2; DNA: TGTGCCAGCAGTGACTCCCTAACTAGCACAGATACGCAGTATTTT; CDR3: CASSDSLTSTDTQYF
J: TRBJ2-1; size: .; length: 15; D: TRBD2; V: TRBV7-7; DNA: TGTGCTAGCAGCACGGGACTAGCGCTCTCCAATGAGCAGTTCTTC; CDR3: CASSTGLALSNEQFF
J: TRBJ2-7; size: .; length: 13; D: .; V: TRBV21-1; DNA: TGTGCCAGCAGCAAGCAGGGGGCCTACGAGCAGTACTTC; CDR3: CASSKQGAYEQYF
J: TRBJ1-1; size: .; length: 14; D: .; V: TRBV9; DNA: TGTGCCAGCAGACCGTGGACAGAGAACACTGAAGCTTTCTTT; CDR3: CASRPWTENTEAFF
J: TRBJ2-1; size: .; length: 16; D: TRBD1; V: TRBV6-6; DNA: TGTGCCAGCAGTTACGGACAGGGGAGGGTCGCTAATGAGCAGTTCTTC; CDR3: CASSYGQGRVANEQFF
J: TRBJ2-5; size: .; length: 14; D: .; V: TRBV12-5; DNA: TGTGCTAGTGCCTGGGGGGACCCCCAAGAGACCCAGTACTTC; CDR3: CASAWGDPQETQYF
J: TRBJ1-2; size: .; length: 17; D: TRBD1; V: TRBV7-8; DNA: TGTGCCAGCAGCTTAGTTTTGGGACAGGGGACTAACTATGGCTACACCTTC; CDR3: CASSLVLGQGTNYGYTF
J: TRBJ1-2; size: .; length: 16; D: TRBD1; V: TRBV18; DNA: TGTGCCAGCTCACCAATTTCAGGGACAGGGGACTATGGCTACACCTTC; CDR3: CASSPISGTGDYGYTF
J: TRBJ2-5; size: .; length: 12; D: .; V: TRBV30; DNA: TGTGCCTGGAGCTTCTACAGGGAGACCCAGTACTTC; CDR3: CAWSFYRETQYF